This is a list of T cell receptor beta chains from one sample in a study of read filtering for tumor transcriptome and immune sequencing. Using its own MiXCR run on the reads, TCRdb lists one record per CDR3 protein. The table has about 38,000 distinct CDR3 sequences, about 13% seen once. The sample consisted of a population of CD138-negative cells sorted from bone marrow. All receptors come from a donor at least 40 years old with multiple myeloma. Both conserved end residues are part of each CDR3. The order of the fields is CDR3 protein, CDR3 DNA, J gene, clone size, V gene, D gene. D genes are given only for firm matches. The size entry is marked missing in some rows and otherwise reads once, few, many or a size class.

cdr3_aa: CASSYAGDSYEQYF
cdr3_nt: TGTGCCAGCAGTTATGCGGGGGACTCCTACGAGCAGTACTTC
j_call: TRBJ2-7
clone_size: many
v_call: TRBV6-6
d_call: TRBD2

cdr3_aa: CASSLDPGEYNEQFF
cdr3_nt: TGTGCCAGCAGCTTAGACCCGGGAGAATACAATGAGCAGTTCTTC
j_call: TRBJ2-1
clone_size: .
v_call: TRBV11-2
d_call: .

cdr3_aa: CASSPSGRANTGELFF
cdr3_nt: TGCGCCAGCAGTCCGAGCGGGAGAGCGAACACCGGGGAGCTGTTTTTT
j_call: TRBJ2-2
clone_size: many
v_call: TRBV5-1
d_call: TRBD2

cdr3_aa: CSVEDLTGLYNEQFF
cdr3_nt: TGCAGCGTTGAAGATCTAACGGGTCTGTACAATGAGCAGTTCTTC
j_call: TRBJ2-1
clone_size: few
v_call: TRBV29-1
d_call: .

cdr3_aa: CASSFPVPTSGGYNEQFF
cdr3_nt: TGCGCCAGCAGCTTTCCCGTACCGACTAGCGGGGGTTACAATGAGCAGTTCTTC
j_call: TRBJ2-1
clone_size: many
v_call: TRBV5-1
d_call: TRBD2

cdr3_aa: CASSFIRDGEKLFF
cdr3_nt: TGTGCCAGCAGTTTCATCAGGGACGGTGAAAAACTGTTTTTT
j_call: TRBJ1-4
clone_size: few
v_call: TRBV28
d_call: .

cdr3_aa: CSARKTGGSDTEAFF
cdr3_nt: TGCAGTGCTCGCAAGACAGGGGGCTCGGACACTGAAGCTTTCTTT
j_call: TRBJ1-1
clone_size: many
v_call: TRBV20-1
d_call: TRBD1

cdr3_aa: CSVLWAGRKVGEQYF
cdr3_nt: TGCAGCGTTTTGTGGGCAGGGCGGAAGGTGGGCGAGCAGTACTTC
j_call: TRBJ2-7
clone_size: many
v_call: TRBV29-1
d_call: .

cdr3_aa: CASSATSNQPQHF
cdr3_nt: TGTGCCAGCAGTGCGACCAGCAATCAGCCCCAGCATTTT
j_call: TRBJ1-5
clone_size: many
v_call: TRBV27
d_call: .

cdr3_aa: CASSSWGYNEQFF
cdr3_nt: TGTGCCAGCAGTTCTTGGGGGTACAATGAGCAGTTCTTC
j_call: TRBJ2-1
clone_size: .
v_call: TRBV28
d_call: .

cdr3_aa: CSIDRGQSTDTQYF
cdr3_nt: TGCAGCATTGATCGGGGACAAAGCACAGATACGCAGTATTTT
j_call: TRBJ2-3
clone_size: many
v_call: TRBV29-1
d_call: .

cdr3_aa: CASSQGIFSGANVLTF
cdr3_nt: TGCGCCAGCAGCCAAGGCATCTTCTCTGGGGCCAACGTCCTGACTTTC
j_call: TRBJ2-6
clone_size: many
v_call: TRBV4-1
d_call: .

cdr3_aa: CASSYSTRSGRTDTQYF
cdr3_nt: TGTGCCAGCAGTTACTCGACTCGTTCAGGCCGCACAGATACGCAGTATTTT
j_call: TRBJ2-3
clone_size: many
v_call: TRBV6-5
d_call: .

cdr3_aa: CATLQGGNTIYF
cdr3_nt: TGTGCCACACTACAGGGGGGAAACACCATATATTTT
j_call: TRBJ1-3
clone_size: many
v_call: TRBV12-3/TRBV12-4
d_call: TRBD1

cdr3_aa: CAISESTASTGELLF
cdr3_nt: TGTGCCATCAGTGAGTCAACGGCATCCACCGGGGAGCTGCTTTTT
j_call: TRBJ2-2
clone_size: .
v_call: TRBV10-3
d_call: .

cdr3_aa: CASSQDAYQETQYF
cdr3_nt: TGCGCCAGCAGCCAAGACGCGTACCAAGAGACCCAGTACTTC
j_call: TRBJ2-5
clone_size: many
v_call: TRBV4-3
d_call: .

cdr3_aa: CASSYSSASTYEQYF
cdr3_nt: TGTGCCAGCAGTTACTCGTCAGCTTCTACCTACGAGCAGTACTTC
j_call: TRBJ2-7
clone_size: .
v_call: TRBV6-2/TRBV6-3
d_call: .

cdr3_aa: CASSRRTGGKPDTQYF
cdr3_nt: TGTGCCAGCAGTAGACGGACAGGGGGGAAGCCAGATACGCAGTATTTT
j_call: TRBJ2-3
clone_size: many
v_call: TRBV12-3/TRBV12-4
d_call: TRBD1

cdr3_aa: CASSPQEGISPLHF
cdr3_nt: TGTGCCAGCAGCCCCCAAGAGGGGATTTCACCCCTCCACTTT
j_call: TRBJ1-6
clone_size: few
v_call: TRBV9
d_call: .

cdr3_aa: CASSAGTGGYQETQYF
cdr3_nt: TGCGCCAGCAGCGCCGGGACAGGGGGCTACCAAGAGACCCAGTACTTC
j_call: TRBJ2-5
clone_size: few
v_call: TRBV5-1
d_call: TRBD1

cdr3_aa: CASSVSGANTGELFF
cdr3_nt: TGTGCCAGCAGCGTTAGCGGAGCGAACACCGGGGAGCTGTTTTTT
j_call: TRBJ2-2
clone_size: many
v_call: TRBV9
d_call: .

cdr3_aa: CATGTLNTGELFF
cdr3_nt: TGTGCCACCGGGACTCTAAACACCGGGGAGCTGTTTTTT
j_call: TRBJ2-2
clone_size: few
v_call: TRBV24-1
d_call: .

cdr3_aa: CSARDLNRGSWTDTQYF
cdr3_nt: TGCAGTGCTAGAGATCTAAATCGCGGGAGTTGGACAGATACGCAGTATTTT
j_call: TRBJ2-3
clone_size: many
v_call: TRBV20-1
d_call: TRBD2

cdr3_aa: CASESGTGGRDEQFF
cdr3_nt: TGTGCCTCTGAATCCGGGACAGGGGGACGTGATGAGCAGTTCTTC
j_call: TRBJ2-1
clone_size: few
v_call: TRBV28
d_call: TRBD1

cdr3_aa: CASSEYRGRGGELFF
cdr3_nt: TGTGCCAGCAGTGAATACAGGGGGCGAGGCGGGGAGCTGTTTTTT
j_call: TRBJ2-2
clone_size: .
v_call: TRBV2
d_call: TRBD1

cdr3_aa: CAWSVQSPLGNTGELFF
cdr3_nt: TGTGCCTGGAGTGTACAGTCCCCGTTGGGAAACACCGGGGAGCTGTTTTTT
j_call: TRBJ2-2
clone_size: many
v_call: TRBV30
d_call: .

cdr3_aa: CASNQPGQGKYEQYF
cdr3_nt: TGTGCCAGCAATCAACCGGGACAGGGTAAATACGAGCAGTACTTC
j_call: TRBJ2-7
clone_size: .
v_call: TRBV6-2/TRBV6-3
d_call: TRBD1

cdr3_aa: CASSPRGWTRDGYTF
cdr3_nt: TGTGCCAGCAGCCCCCGGGGTTGGACTCGCGATGGCTACACCTTC
j_call: TRBJ1-2
clone_size: .
v_call: TRBV7-9
d_call: .

cdr3_aa: CAWSVALEAFF
cdr3_nt: TGTGCCTGGAGCGTCGCGCTTGAAGCTTTCTTT
j_call: TRBJ1-1
clone_size: .
v_call: TRBV30
d_call: .

cdr3_aa: CASRGLVGTGELFF
cdr3_nt: TGTGCCAGCAGAGGACTAGTCGGCACCGGGGAGCTGTTTTTT
j_call: TRBJ2-2
clone_size: many
v_call: TRBV7-9
d_call: TRBD2

cdr3_aa: CASSSSGTGIGEQYF
cdr3_nt: TGTGCCAGCAGTTCCTCCGGGACAGGGATCGGGGAGCAGTACTTC
j_call: TRBJ2-7
clone_size: many
v_call: TRBV28
d_call: TRBD1

cdr3_aa: CASSSGTIGRETQYF
cdr3_nt: TGCGCCAGCAGCTCCGGGACTATCGGTCGGGAGACCCAGTACTTC
j_call: TRBJ2-5
clone_size: many
v_call: TRBV5-1
d_call: TRBD2

cdr3_aa: CASSLHGQGIVEQFF
cdr3_nt: TGTGCCAGCAGCCTCCATGGACAGGGCATCGTTGAGCAGTTCTTC
j_call: TRBJ2-1
clone_size: .
v_call: TRBV7-2
d_call: TRBD1

cdr3_aa: CASSFGQGGYGYTF
cdr3_nt: TGTGCCAGCAGTTTTGGCCAGGGAGGCTATGGCTACACCTTC
j_call: TRBJ1-2
clone_size: few
v_call: TRBV12-3/TRBV12-4
d_call: .

cdr3_aa: CASSLVGSGTEQFF
cdr3_nt: TGTGCCAGCAGCTTAGTGGGTAGCGGGACTGAGCAGTTCTTC
j_call: TRBJ2-1
clone_size: many
v_call: TRBV7-2
d_call: TRBD2

cdr3_aa: CATSRDRGRVETQYF
cdr3_nt: TGTGCCACCAGCAGAGATAGGGGTAGAGTGGAGACCCAGTACTTC
j_call: TRBJ2-5
clone_size: many
v_call: TRBV15
d_call: .

cdr3_aa: CSTTGATTYEQYF
cdr3_nt: TGCAGTACTACAGGGGCGACCACCTACGAGCAGTACTTC
j_call: TRBJ2-7
clone_size: .
v_call: TRBV20-1
d_call: TRBD1

cdr3_aa: CASSLGRSGSRPSYNEQFF
cdr3_nt: TGTGCCAGCAGTTTAGGACGTAGCGGGTCACGTCCCTCCTACAATGAGCAGTTCTTC
j_call: TRBJ2-1
clone_size: many
v_call: TRBV28
d_call: TRBD2

cdr3_aa: CSARDPTRGDEQFF
cdr3_nt: TGCAGTGCTAGAGATCCCACGAGAGGGGATGAGCAGTTCTTC
j_call: TRBJ2-1
clone_size: many
v_call: TRBV20-1
d_call: .

cdr3_aa: CASSQGGRGGTGGNEQFF
cdr3_nt: TGTGCCAGCAGCCAAGGCGGCAGGGGCGGGACGGGCGGCAATGAGCAGTTCTTC
j_call: TRBJ2-1
clone_size: many
v_call: TRBV4-2
d_call: .

cdr3_aa: CAWSPGQRTLNTEAFF
cdr3_nt: TGTGCCTGGAGCCCCGGACAGAGAACTCTGAACACTGAAGCTTTCTTT
j_call: TRBJ1-1
clone_size: many
v_call: TRBV30
d_call: .

cdr3_aa: CAINGGGPNGEQFF
cdr3_nt: TGTGCCATCAATGGCGGGGGCCCCAATGGCGAGCAGTTCTTC
j_call: TRBJ2-1
clone_size: many
v_call: TRBV10-3
d_call: .

cdr3_aa: CASSSYGDWNEQYF
cdr3_nt: TGTGCCAGCAGCTCCTACGGGGATTGGAACGAGCAGTACTTC
j_call: TRBJ2-7
clone_size: many
v_call: TRBV7-2
d_call: .

cdr3_aa: CASNSGTANTGELFF
cdr3_nt: TGCGCCAGCAACTCCGGGACAGCGAACACCGGGGAGCTGTTTTTT
j_call: TRBJ2-2
clone_size: few
v_call: TRBV5-1
d_call: TRBD1

cdr3_aa: CASGRIPPDTQYF
cdr3_nt: TGTGCTAGTGGACGGATACCCCCAGATACGCAGTATTTT
j_call: TRBJ2-3
clone_size: many
v_call: TRBV12-5
d_call: .

cdr3_aa: CASSQVGGNTEAFF
cdr3_nt: TGTGCCAGCAGCCAAGTAGGCGGGAACACTGAAGCTTTCTTT
j_call: TRBJ1-1
clone_size: .
v_call: TRBV4-2
d_call: .

cdr3_aa: CASLGASTNEKLFF
cdr3_nt: TGTGCCAGCCTAGGGGCTTCAACTAATGAAAAACTGTTTTTT
j_call: TRBJ1-4
clone_size: many
v_call: TRBV28
d_call: .

cdr3_aa: CASRNRALDTQYF
cdr3_nt: TGTGCCAGCAGAAACAGGGCCCTAGATACGCAGTATTTT
j_call: TRBJ2-3
clone_size: few
v_call: TRBV6-2/TRBV6-3
d_call: .